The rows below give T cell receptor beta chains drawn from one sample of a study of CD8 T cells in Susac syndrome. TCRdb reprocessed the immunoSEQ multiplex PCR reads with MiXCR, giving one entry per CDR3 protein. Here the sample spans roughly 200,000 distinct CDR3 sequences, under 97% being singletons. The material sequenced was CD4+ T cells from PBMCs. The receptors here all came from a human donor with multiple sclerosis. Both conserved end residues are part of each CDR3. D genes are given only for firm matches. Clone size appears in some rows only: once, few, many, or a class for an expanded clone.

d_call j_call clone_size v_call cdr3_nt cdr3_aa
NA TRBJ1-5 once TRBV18 TGTGCCAGCTCAAAACGGGAACACCCCAGGGGCGTAAGTAGCAATCAGCCCCAGCATTTT CASSKREHPRGVSSNQPQHF
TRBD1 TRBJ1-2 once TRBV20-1 TGCAGTGCTGTGGACAGGACCAACTATGGCTACACCTTC CSAVDRTNYGYTF
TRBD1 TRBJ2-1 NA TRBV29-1 TGCAGCGTCGGAAGGGACAGGGGTAATGAGCAGTTCTTC CSVGRDRGNEQFF
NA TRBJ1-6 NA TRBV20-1 TGCAGTGCCTTTAAAGACGCCGGAGGGTCACCCCTCCACTTT CSAFKDAGGSPLHF
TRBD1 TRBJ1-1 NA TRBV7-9 TGTGCCAGCAGCTTGGGACAGGCGAACACTGAAGCTTTCTTT CASSLGQANTEAFF
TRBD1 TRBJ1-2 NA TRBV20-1 TGCAGTGCTAGAGATATGAGGGACAGGGTGAACTATGGCTACACCTTC CSARDMRDRVNYGYTF
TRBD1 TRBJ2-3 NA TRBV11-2 TGTGCCAGCAGCCCACAGGGGATGGTGGATACGCAGTATTTT CASSPQGMVDTQYF
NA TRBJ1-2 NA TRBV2 TGTGCCAGCCGGGGAGGTCAGGGTGGTGGCTACACCTTC CASRGGQGGGYTF
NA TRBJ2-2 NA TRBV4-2 TGTGCCAGCAGCCAAGCTATCGGGAACGGGGAGCTGTTTTTT CASSQAIGNGELFF
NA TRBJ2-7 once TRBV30 TGTGCCTGGAGACGACAGGCTCTCTCCTACGAGCAGTACTTC CAWRRQALSYEQYF
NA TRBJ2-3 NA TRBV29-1 TGCAGCGTTGAAGGATTGGAGGGTACGCAGTATTTT CSVEGLEGTQYF
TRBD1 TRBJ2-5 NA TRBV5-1 TGCGCCAGCAGCTTGGGGGACAGGGGGCGGGAGACCCAGTACTTC CASSLGDRGRETQYF
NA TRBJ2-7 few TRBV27 TGTGCCAGCAGTCCCGCCGGGGGCGAGCAGTACTTC CASSPAGGEQYF
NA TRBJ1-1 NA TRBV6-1 TGTGCCAGCATTGGAACAGTGGCCAGTGTGAACACTGAAGCTTTCTTT CASIGTVASVNTEAFF
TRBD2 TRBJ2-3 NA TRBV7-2 TGTGCCAGCACCGCCGAGCGGGGGGCAACAGATACGCAGTATTTT CASTAERGATDTQYF
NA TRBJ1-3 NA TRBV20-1 TGCAGTGCTGGGGACGCACGCTCTGGAAACACCATATATTTT CSAGDARSGNTIYF
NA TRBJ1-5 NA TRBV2 TGTGCCAGTGGGTTGGCAGGTTCAGTGTCGCCCCAGCATTTT CASGLAGSVSPQHF
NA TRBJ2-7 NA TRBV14 TGTGCCAGCAGCCCGCAGGGCGTTTCCCTCCACGAGCAGTACTTC CASSPQGVSLHEQYF
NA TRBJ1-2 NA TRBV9 TGTGCCAGCAGCCCCCCGGAAAAAAGGCATGGCTACACCTTC CASSPPEKRHGYTF
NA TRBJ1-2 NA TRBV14 TGTGCCAGCAGCCAAGATCCCAACTATGGCTACACCTTC CASSQDPNYGYTF
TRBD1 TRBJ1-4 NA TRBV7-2 TGTGCCAGCAGCCTCAGGACAGGGAGTAATGAAAAACTGTTTTTT CASSLRTGSNEKLFF
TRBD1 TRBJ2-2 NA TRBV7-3 TGTGCCAGCAGCTTACAGGGGGCGAACACCGGGGAGCTGTTTTTT CASSLQGANTGELFF
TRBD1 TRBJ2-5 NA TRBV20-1 TGCAGTGCTCATACAGGGGCAGCGTGGGGCCAGTACTTC CSAHTGAAWGQYF
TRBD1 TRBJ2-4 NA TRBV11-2 TGTGCCAGCAGCCCCCGACAGGGGACTTTGAAAAACATTCAGTACTTC CASSPRQGTLKNIQYF
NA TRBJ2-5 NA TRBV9 TGTGCCAGCAGCGCAGTACCTAGGACGGCCCAAGAGACCCAGTACTTC CASSAVPRTAQETQYF
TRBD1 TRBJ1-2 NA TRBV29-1 TGCAGCGCTGGGAGTGACAGGGGAGCCTATGGCTACACCTTC CSAGSDRGAYGYTF
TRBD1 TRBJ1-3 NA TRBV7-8 TGTGCCAGCAGCTCCAGGGGGGTTGGAAACACCATATATTTT CASSSRGVGNTIYF
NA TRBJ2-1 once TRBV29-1 TGCAGCGTTGATGTCAATGAGCAGTTCTTC CSVDVNEQFF
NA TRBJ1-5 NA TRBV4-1 TGCGCCAGCAGCCAAGATCGAACCGATCAGCCCCAGCATTTT CASSQDRTDQPQHF
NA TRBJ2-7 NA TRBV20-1 TGCAGTGCTAGAAGAGGCAATACCTACGAGCAGTACTTC CSARRGNTYEQYF
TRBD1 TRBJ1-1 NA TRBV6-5 TGTGCCAGCACCAGGGACAGGAACACTGAAGCTTTCTTT CASTRDRNTEAFF
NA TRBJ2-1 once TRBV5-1 TGCGCCAGCAGCTTCGGAGGGCTAACAACGAATGAGCAGTTCTTC CASSFGGLTTNEQFF
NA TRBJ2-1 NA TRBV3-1 TGTGCCAGCAGCTGGAGCGGCGCACCTATCGATGAGCAGTTCTTC CASSWSGAPIDEQFF
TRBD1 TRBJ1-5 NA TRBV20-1 TGCAGTGCTAGAATGGGACAGGGAGGCCAGCCCCAGCATTTT CSARMGQGGQPQHF
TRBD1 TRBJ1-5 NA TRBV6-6 TGTGCCAGCAGCTCGGACAGGGAGCAGCCCCAGCATTTT CASSSDREQPQHF
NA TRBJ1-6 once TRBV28 TGTGCCAGCAGTTTAGGCAGAAGCTTCTATAATTCACCCCTCCACTTT CASSLGRSFYNSPLHF
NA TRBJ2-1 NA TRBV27 TGTGCCAGCAGTTTACTCTCAGGGCCGACCTACAATGAGCAGTTCTTC CASSLLSGPTYNEQFF
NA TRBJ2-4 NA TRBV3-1 TGTGCCAGCAGCTTACACTCTGGGACCGCAGCCAAAAACATTCAGTACTTC CASSLHSGTAAKNIQYF
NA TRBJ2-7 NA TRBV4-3 TGCGCCAGCAGCCAAGAAAAGCTCTGGGACGAGCAGTACTTC CASSQEKLWDEQYF
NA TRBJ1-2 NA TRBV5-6 TGTGCCAGCAGCTTGATCACAGGGTTCTATGGCTACACCTTC CASSLITGFYGYTF
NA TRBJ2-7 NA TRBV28 TGTGCCACTTCCCGGGACTACGAGCAGTACTTC CATSRDYEQYF
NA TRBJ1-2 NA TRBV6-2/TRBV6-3 TGTGCCACCGCAGACAGGAGGGACGGCTACACCTTC CATADRRDGYTF
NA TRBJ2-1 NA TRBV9 TGTGCCAGCAGCGTAGGAGGATTTTTCGGTGAGCAGTTCTTC CASSVGGFFGEQFF
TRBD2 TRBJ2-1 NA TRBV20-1 TGCAGTGCTATACATAGCGGGGGGGCCCATGAGCAGTTCTTC CSAIHSGGAHEQFF
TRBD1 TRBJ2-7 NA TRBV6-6 TGTGCCAGCAGTACGACAGGGCACGAGCAGTACTTC CASSTTGHEQYF
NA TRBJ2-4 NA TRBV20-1 TGCAGTGCTTTTGGGGCCCTAGCCAAAAACATTCAGTACTTC CSAFGALAKNIQYF
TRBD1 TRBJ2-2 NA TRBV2 TGCAGAGCGGGACAGGGAGCTCCCGGGGAGCTGTTTTTT CRAGQGAPGELFF
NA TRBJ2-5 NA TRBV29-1 TGCAGCGTCCTGCCGGGACAATTACAAGAGACCCAGTACTTC CSVLPGQLQETQYF
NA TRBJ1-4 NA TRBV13 TGTGCCAGCAGCAATAAGGGGAGGCCGGATGAAAAACTGTTTTTT CASSNKGRPDEKLFF
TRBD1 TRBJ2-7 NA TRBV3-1 TGTGCCAGCAGCCGAGGGACAGGACACGAGCAGTACTTC CASSRGTGHEQYF